The 26 T cell receptor beta chains listed next were all sequenced from one sample in a study of blood T cell repertoires in COVID-19. Clones were read by immunoSEQ multiplex PCR, and TCRdb kept only the in-frame ones, dropping some. This sample has some 180,000 clones, with 88% found just once. The source material was peripheral blood. These receptors originate from a man aged 45-65 years who had recovered from COVID-19.

This sequence joins TRBV5-6 and TRBJ1-3, with a possible D match to TRBD1 (6 bases). The germline V and J ends were trimmed by 4 bases and 3 bases, with 14 bases remaining between them. The germline V gene has CDR1 SGHDT and CDR2 YYEEEE. The CDR3 covers 15 residues. The CDR3, as DNA: TGTGCCAGCAGCCGCCCGACAGGAGGTGGAAACACCATATATTTT. Translated, it gives CASSRPTGGGNTIYF. Looking up the rest from reference TRBV5-6 and TRBJ1-3 gives the full variable domain: DAGVTQSPTHLIKTRGQQVTLRCSPKSGHDTVSWYQQALGQGPQFIFQYYEEEERQRGNFPDRFSGHQFPNYSSELNVNALLLGDSALYLCASSRPTGGGNTIYFGEGSWLTVV.

The chain joins TRBV7-2 to TRBJ1-2; D is possibly TRBD1 (6 bases). The germline V and J ends were trimmed by 1 base and 2 bases, with 11 bases remaining between them. Germline V lookup: CDR1 SGHTA, CDR2 FQGNSA. This CDR3 is built from 15 residues. The CDR3 DNA reads TGTGCCAGCAGCTTAGAGGGGGGGCTCAACTATGGCTACACCTTC. Encoded protein: CASSLEGGLNYGYTF. Looking up the rest from reference TRBV7-2 and TRBJ1-2 gives the full variable domain: GAGVSQSPSNKVTEKGKDVELRCDPISGHTALYWYRQSLGQGLEFLIYFQGNSAPDKSGLPSDRFSAERTGGSVSTLTIQRTQQEDSAVYLCASSLEGGLNYGYTFGSGTRLTVV.

The rearrangement links TRBV19 to TRBJ2-7; the match to TRBD1 covers 9 bases. V trimming: 6 bases; J trimming: 7 bases; junction bases outside the gene matches: 7. CDR1 is LNHDA, CDR2 SQIVND, per germline (reference sequence). This CDR3 region has 13 residues. The DNA of the CDR3 is TGTGCCAGTAGCCCTCGACAGGGGGGAGAGCAGTACTTC. Its translation is CASSPRQGGEQYF.

This clone has a handful of counts. This rearrangement joins TRBV3-1 (or the pseudogene TRBV3-2) to TRBJ2-5; 7 bases are shared with TRBD2. V was pared by 3 bases and J by 0 bases, with 7 bases of the junction left unmatched. CDR3 length equals 16 residues. Per the germline V gene, CDR1 is LGHDT and CDR2 is YNNKEL (reference sequence). CDR3 sequence (DNA): TGTGCCAGCAGCCATGGTCTAGCGGTCTACCAAGAGACCCAGTACTTC. Protein sequence: CASSHGLAVYQETQYF.

The count of this clone is one. Here the CDR3 DNA reads TGCGCCAGCAGCCTAGGGGGCGCGGATGGCTACACCTTC. Translated: CASSLGGADGYTF. The genes are TRBV5-1 and TRBJ1-2, with TRBD1 identical over 7 bases. With V trimmed by 4 bases and J by 6 bases, 6 bases remained unmatched. The CDR3 has 13 amino acids. Germline values: CDR1 SGHRS, CDR2 YFSETQ. The complete variable domain, with remaining parts taken from reference TRBV5-1 and TRBJ1-2, reads KAGVTQTPRYLIKTRGQQVTLSCSPISGHRSVSWYQQTPGQGLQFLFEYFSETQRNKGNFPGRFSGRQFSNSRSEMNVSTLELGDSALYLCASSLGGADGYTFGSGTRLTVV.

The chain combines TRBV7-2 with TRBJ2-7, with TRBD1 identical over 10 bases. Germline values: CDR1 SGHTA, CDR2 FQGNSA. Losses at the gene ends were 6 bases for V and 3 bases for J; bases not matched to a gene: 2. The CDR3 has 13 amino acids. The CDR3 protein is CASRGQGDYEQYF. In nucleotides, the CDR3 is TGTGCCAGCAGAGGACAGGGGGACTACGAGCAGTACTTC.

The V call is TRBV7-2, the J call TRBJ1-1; perhaps TRBD1 as D (6 bases). Germline V gives CDR1 SGHTA, CDR2 FQGNSA. V gave up 6 bases and J gave up 7 bases, with 18 bases separating them. The CDR3 is 14 residues long. The CDR3 DNA is TGTGCCAGCAGTAGGGACATTGGGGCGTTTGAAGCTTTCTTT. Protein sequence: CASSRDIGAFEAFF.

The gene calls are TRBV6-2 or TRBV6-3 and TRBJ2-2; no clear D. The germline V gene encodes CDR1 MNHEY and CDR2 SVGEGT. This CDR3 contains 19 residues. The germline V and J ends were trimmed by 0 bases and 1 base, with 18 bases remaining between them. The CDR3 loop reads CASSYSVQVLSRNTGELFF. CDR3 in DNA: TGTGCCAGCAGTTACTCGGTTCAGGTTCTTTCCCGGAACACCGGGGAGCTGTTTTTT.

V is TRBV27 and J is TRBJ1-6; maybe TRBD1 (6 bases). The germline gives CDR1 MNHEY, CDR2 SMNVEV (reference sequence). CDR3 length equals 14 residues. Trimming removed 2 bases at V and 8 bases at J, with 10 bases between. The CDR3 spells CASSLARGDSPLHF. The CDR3 DNA is TGTGCCAGCAGTTTAGCCAGGGGCGATTCACCCCTCCACTTT.

V and J are TRBV5-8 and TRBJ2-5; D gene unclear. The germline V gene encodes CDR1 SGHTS and CDR2 YDEGEE. The CDR3 spans 13 residues. The V gene lost 1 base and the J gene lost 5 bases, with 9 bases spanning the gap. CDR3 in DNA: TGTGCCAGCAGCTTGCGGGTTTGGGAGACCCAGTACTTC. Translated: CASSLRVWETQYF.

The chain joins TRBV5-4 to TRBJ2-1; TRBD2 is a possible D gene (5 bases). The CDR3 extends over 14 amino acids. The V gene's germline CDR1 is SGHNT and CDR2 YYREEE (reference sequence). Trimming stripped 2 bases from V and 4 bases from J, with 10 bases between. CDR3 residues: CASSFRSEYNEQFF. The CDR3 nucleotides are TGTGCCAGCAGCTTTCGTAGCGAATACAATGAGCAGTTCTTC.

This clone was picked up one time. The genes are TRBV10-3 and TRBJ2-7; D unresolved. The V gene lost 0 bases and the J gene lost 4 bases, with 13 bases spanning the gap. Germline loops: CDR1 ENHRY, CDR2 SYGVKD. This CDR3 is built from 15 residues. In nucleotides, the CDR3 is TGTGCCATCAGTGAGTCGGTAGCCCAATCGTACGAGCAGTACTTC. Its translation is CAISESVAQSYEQYF.

This clone appeared a single time. CDR3 loop: CASSRTGNTIYF. For the CDR3, the DNA is TGTGCCAGCTCCCGGACAGGAAACACCATATATTTT. The chain recombines TRBV4-2 with TRBJ1-3; maybe TRBD1 (5 bases). CDR1 LGHNA and CDR2 YNFKEQ come from the germline V gene. CDR3 length: 12 amino acids. Trimming removed 8 bases at V and 4 bases at J, with 9 bases between.

This chain joins TRBV6-5 and TRBJ2-2; D may be TRBD2 (6 bases). From germline, CDR1 is MNHEY and CDR2 SVGAGI. With 6 bases removed from V and 2 bases from J, the gap between germline ends came to 13 bases. This CDR3 is 15 amino acids long. The chain's CDR3 is CASRRGPINTGELFF. The CDR3 DNA follows: TGTGCCAGCAGGCGGGGACCGATAAACACCGGGGAGCTGTTTTTT.

The table lists this clone with a count of one. The gene calls are TRBV6-5 and TRBJ2-3; weak D call: TRBD1 (5 bases). The CDR3 has 16 residues. Trimming removed 2 bases at V and 6 bases at J, with 18 bases between. The germline V gene encodes CDR1 MNHEY and CDR2 SVGAGI. Here the CDR3 reads CASSYGAGWGSDTQYF. CDR3 nucleotides: TGTGCCAGCAGTTACGGGGCAGGGTGGGGTTCGGATACGCAGTATTTT.

The rearrangement uses TRBV2 and TRBJ1-5, with D tentatively TRBD1 (5 bases). Germline V CDR1 and CDR2: SNHLY, FYNNEI. CDR3 length: 14 amino acids. V lost 2 bases, J lost 7 bases, and 12 bases lay in between. In nucleotides, the CDR3 is TGTGCCAGCAGTGAACGGCAGGGTTTACAGCCCCAGCATTTT. Its translation: CASSERQGLQPQHF.

The chain couples TRBV7-2 to TRBJ2-5; a weak D match, TRBD2 (5 bases). The CDR3 runs 19 residues. Trimming stripped 5 bases from V and 2 bases from J, with 27 bases between. CDR1 is SGHTA, CDR2 FQGNSA, per germline. CDR3 nucleotides: TGTGCCAGCAGCCAAACCCGCGGGCGCGCGATTCCACTGCAAGAGACCCAGTACTTC. It translates to CASSQTRGRAIPLQETQYF.

This clone has only a few counts. This rearrangement joins TRBV10-1 to TRBJ2-1; 8 bases line up with TRBD2. Germline CDR1 reads WNHNN; CDR2 reads SYGVQD (reference sequence). The V and J ends lost 3 bases and 9 bases, in that order; junction bases with no gene match: 7. The CDR3 sequence is 14 residues long. The CDR3 region is CASSEGGGPAEQFF. The CDR3 nucleotides read TGCGCCAGCAGTGAAGGCGGGGGGCCTGCTGAGCAGTTCTTC.

This chain connects TRBV4-3 to TRBJ2-7; D not resolved. The CDR3 is 14 residues long. V was trimmed by 1 base and J by 2 bases, leaving 9 bases between them. Per germline, CDR1 LGHNA and CDR2 YSLEER. The CDR3 nucleotides are TGCGCCAGCAGCCAAGGGTCACATACCTACGAGCAGTACTTC. Amino acid sequence: CASSQGSHTYEQYF.

Note on this clone: Distinct nucleotide sequences in the sample also encode this CDR3. The chain uses TRBV7-9 and TRBJ2-7, with 14 bases lining up with TRBD2. The germline gives CDR1 SEHNR, CDR2 FQNEAQ (reference sequence). With 4 bases clipped from V and 4 bases from J, the junction kept 3 bases outside the gene matches. This CDR3 is built from 15 residues. In nucleotides, the CDR3 is TGTGCCAGCAGCTCACGGACTAGCGGGAGGTACGAGCAGTACTTC. Its protein product is CASSSRTSGRYEQYF.

V gene TRBV10-1 combines with J gene TRBJ2-7, with TRBD1 identical over 9 bases. The CDR3 runs to 19 residues. J lost 0 bases, V lost 4 bases, and 16 bases had no gene match. The germline V gene has CDR1 WNHNN and CDR2 SYGVQD (reference sequence). CDR3 loop: CASSGSPTGQGPSSYEQYF. In DNA, the CDR3 is TGCGCCAGCAGTGGCTCCCCCACGGGACAGGGACCTTCCTCCTACGAGCAGTACTTC.

The V gene is TRBV6-4, the J gene TRBJ2-3; D perhaps matches TRBD2 (7 bases). Germline assignment: CDR1 MRHNA and CDR2 SNTAGT. The V gene lost 0 bases and the J gene lost 2 bases, with 15 bases spanning the gap. The CDR3 has 17 amino acids. In DNA, the CDR3 is TGTGCCAGCAGTGACTCGGAGGGGGGGCCGGTCACAGATACGCAGTATTTT. The encoded protein is CASSDSEGGPVTDTQYF.

The chain couples TRBV2 to TRBJ1-1; D perhaps matches TRBD1 (5 bases). CDR1 and CDR2 (germline): SNHLY, FYNNEI. The CDR3 runs to 13 residues. The ends were cut back, 8 bases at V and 6 bases at J, with 16 bases in the middle. As DNA, the CDR3 is TGTGCCAGCCTAGGAGGGGCGATGGCTGAAGCTTTCTTT. Translated: CASLGGAMAEAFF.

The V and J genes are TRBV7-9 and TRBJ2-3; 10 nucleotides match TRBD2. The germline gives CDR1 SEHNR, CDR2 FQNEAQ (reference sequence). The ends lost 6 bases at V and 2 bases at J; junction bases unmatched: 8. The CDR3 covers 16 residues. The CDR3: CASSQLAGGITDTQYF. As DNA, the CDR3 is TGTGCCAGCAGTCAATTAGCGGGGGGAATCACAGATACGCAGTATTTT.

DNA for the CDR3: TGTGCCAGCAGTGTACAGGAAGGCACCGGGGAGCTGTTTTTT. As protein: CASSVQEGTGELFF. The gene calls are TRBV2 and TRBJ2-2; a possible D gene is TRBD1 (5 bases). Trimming took off 4 bases at V and 4 bases at J, with 10 bases between the two ends. Germline V CDR1 and CDR2: SNHLY, FYNNEI. The CDR3 is 14 residues long.

The chain couples TRBV9 to TRBJ2-1; the D is unclear. Between the trimmed V and J ends, which lost 3 bases and 1 base, there was a span of 11 bases. This CDR3 comprises 15 residues. Germline assignment: CDR1 SGDLS and CDR2 YYNGEE. DNA of the CDR3: TGTGCCAGCAGCGCGCTTGACGGGTCCTACAATGAGCAGTTCTTC. It is translated as CASSALDGSYNEQFF.